What follows are 10 T cell receptor beta chains derived from one specimen sequenced in a study of OX40 agonist ivuxolimab in advanced cancers. Repertoires were generated with immunoSEQ multiplex PCR, while TCRdb's copy carries only in-frame clones and drops some. The sample has around 71,000 clones, around 87% seen once; the top ten hold roughly 1.1%. The source material was CD4+ or CD8+ T cells sorted from blood, sampled in a trial of the OX40 agonist ivuxolimab. All receptors derive from an adult with an advanced solid tumor such as melanoma, head and neck, liver or kidney cancer.

V is TRBV7-2 and J is TRBJ2-1, with 8 bases lining up with TRBD2. There are 15 residues in the CDR3. With V trimmed by 6 bases and J by 5 bases, 9 bases remained unmatched. CDR1 SGHTA and CDR2 FQGNSA come from the germline V gene. The CDR3 sequence: CASSPTSGPNNEQFF. CDR3 sequence (DNA): TGTGCCAGCAGTCCTACTAGCGGACCTAACAATGAGCAGTTCTTC.

This sequence joins TRBV2 and TRBJ2-5; D is possibly TRBD2 (5 bases). The assigned J gene may be wrong: the sequence end matches TRBJ2-7 better. Germline CDR1 and CDR2: SNHLY and FYNNEI. This CDR3 has 12 residues. The CDR3 spells CASNGEGYEQYF. The CDR3 region has the DNA TGTGCCAGCAATGGTGAGGGCTACGAGCAGTACTTC.

The chain is built from TRBV10-1 and TRBJ2-3; D possibly corresponds to TRBD2 (6 bases). Germline V gene sequence: CDR1 WNHNN, CDR2 SYGVQD (reference sequence). CDR3 length: 14 residues. The V and J ends lost 2 bases and 0 bases respectively, with 6 bases between them. Written as DNA, the CDR3 is TGCGCCAGCAGTGAGGGGGGGAGCACAGATACGCAGTATTTT. Protein: CASSEGGSTDTQYF.

The chain uses TRBV4-3 and TRBJ1-2; TRBD1 is a possible D gene (5 bases). V dropped 0 bases and J dropped 6 bases, with 14 bases sitting between them. This CDR3 has 15 residues. The V gene's germline CDR1 is LGHNA and CDR2 YSLEER. The CDR3 spells CASSQDGHPWDGYTF. CDR3 DNA sequence: TGCGCCAGCAGCCAAGATGGACACCCTTGGGATGGCTACACCTTC.

The rearrangement links TRBV5-6 to TRBJ1-1, with no clear D. The CDR3 extends over 12 amino acids. CDR1 SGHDT and CDR2 YYEEEE come from the germline V gene. Trimming took 3 bases from V and 1 from J, leaving 4 bases between them. CDR3 nucleotides: TGTGCCAGCAGCTCGCAGAACACTGAAGCTTTCTTT. It encodes CASSSQNTEAFF. Together with reference TRBV5-6 and TRBJ1-1, the CDR3 gives the full variable domain: DAGVTQSPTHLIKTRGQQVTLRCSPKSGHDTVSWYQQALGQGPQFIFQYYEEEERQRGNFPDRFSGHQFPNYSSELNVNALLLGDSALYLCASSSQNTEAFFGQGTRLTVV.

The chain couples TRBV7-2 to TRBJ2-7; a possible D gene is TRBD2 (5 bases). Germline CDR1 is SGHTA and CDR2 is FQGNSA. The V gene lost 5 bases and the J gene lost 6 bases, with 14 bases spanning the gap. The CDR3 is made up of 13 amino acids. The CDR3 DNA sequence: TGTGCCAGCAGCCCCGGGATCGCAGGCGAGCAGTACTTC. It is translated as CASSPGIAGEQYF.

The V gene is TRBV7-2, the J gene TRBJ2-7, with D perhaps matching TRBD1 or TRBD2 (5 bases each). The V end lost 5 bases, the J end lost 0 bases, and 11 bases lay between the germline ends. This CDR3 has 14 residues. Germline V gives CDR1 SGHTA, CDR2 FQGNSA. This chain's CDR3 is CASSGGHSSYEQYF. The CDR3 DNA sequence: TGTGCCAGCAGCGGAGGACATTCCTCCTACGAGCAGTACTTC.

The chain couples TRBV9 to TRBJ2-1, with 10 bases identical to TRBD2. Germline-derived CDR1 and CDR2 are SGDLS and YYNGEE. The junction had 10 bases not matched to a gene; V was cut back by 4 bases and J by 6 bases. The CDR3 sequence is 16 residues long. The CDR3 nucleotides read TGTGCCAGCAGCCTAAGAGGCCTAGCGGGAGTCAATGAGCAGTTCTTC. Protein: CASSLRGLAGVNEQFF.

This chain uses TRBV19 with TRBJ2-1, with TRBD2 matching 8 bases. The CDR3 runs to 19 residues. From germline, CDR1 is LNHDA and CDR2 SQIVND (reference sequence). Trimming took 3 bases from V and 2 from J; bases not matched to a gene: 15. In nucleotides, the CDR3 is TGTGCCAGTAGTATCAGCGGGAGAAGCTGGAGCACTGCCTACAATGAGCAGTTCTTC. It codes for CASSISGRSWSTAYNEQFF.

The rearrangement joins TRBV4-2 to TRBJ2-7; 8 bases are a match to TRBD1. The germline gives CDR1 LGHNA, CDR2 YNFKEQ. The CDR3 spans 15 residues. Trimming removed 4 bases from V and 3 bases from J; junction bases left unmatched: 8. CDR3 DNA: TGTGCCAGCAGCCTGACGGGCGACAGGGGCTACGAGCAGTACTTC. This codes for CASSLTGDRGYEQYF.